This TCR beta chain is drawn from a study of neurological immune-mediated disorders (dated by TCRdb to the late 2010s). Background on the whole study: Peripheral blood TCR-beta repertoires from patients with HTLV-I-associated myelopathy (HAM/TSP), patients with multiple sclerosis, and healthy controls were compared in the study using UMI-based sequencing. The 95 to 110 TCR-beta libraries covered PBMC samples along with longitudinal samples, technical triplicates, and paired sorted CD4+ and CD8+ T-cell subsets. The cohort comprised some 71 subjects: approximately 15 HAM/TSP patients, 34 multiple sclerosis patients and approximately 20 healthy controls. Findings and caveats that apply to the study as a whole: Across subjects, expanded clones never shared an identical CDR3 amino acid sequence, which suggests that the TCR-beta repertoires in every group were private. TCR clonal expansion was highest in HAM/TSP patients and lowest in MS patients, with MS patients falling below even healthy controls.

The table lists this clonotype with many counts. The antigen this receptor binds is unknown. No base quality values were provided; no much bigger clone lies one nucleotide off. cDNA was synthesized by template-switch 5'RACE using a primer carrying a 10-nucleotide random unique molecular identifier by which each TCR transcript was tagged. Every sequencing run yielded over 170 million TCR-beta sequences covering 15-18 subjects. The RNeasy kit was used to extract total RNA. The KAPA Real-time Library Amplification kit was used to amplify TCR-beta VDJ regions with primers targeting the TCR constant region and the 5'RACE anchor. Sample indexes and Illumina adaptors were added in a first PCR, and a second PCR then increased library yield. The roughly 650 bp TCR product was size-selected on a 2% E-gel SizeSelection system after Ampure bead purification. Before pooling, library quality was assessed on a Bioanalyzer, concentration was determined with Qubit, and library quantification was performed with the Kapa Library Quantification kit. Libraries were sequenced paired-end 2 x 150 bp on an Illumina HiSeq 2500. To increase sequence diversity, roughly 24-31% phiX was spiked into each library pool. From the authors' description of their analysis: The UMI-based MiGEC pipeline processed quality-filtered reads and removed over 75% of raw TCR sequences during error correction. IMGT germline references were used for aligning VDJ genes, and each clonotype was defined as a unique CDR3 amino acid sequence together with its V-J genes. Clonal expansion, Shannon diversity and CDR3 relatedness (CalcPairwiseDistances, ClusterSamples) were evaluated with VDJtools, and phylogenetic trees were built with CLCbio workbench. A clone was classed as expanded if it had 8 or more unique UMIs, a cutoff based on coefficient-of-variation modelling across technical triplicates. The public reads were quality trimmed at Q25 with fastp and then assembled into clones with MiXCR by TCRdb, keeping productive beta chains. Each CDR3 protein appears once, grouped with its most common genes and DNA. Here the V and J calls rest on TCRdb's processing, not on the authors' analysis. This sample is represented by some 10,000 distinct CDR3 sequences; around 21% of them were singletons. The ten largest clones capture approximately 50% of the sample.

Sorted-subset TCR libraries were prepared from over 850,000 sorted CD4+ or CD8+ T cells. Peripheral blood was subjected to Ficoll-Hypaque density gradient centrifugation to isolate PBMCs, which were then cryopreserved in liquid nitrogen. The study also sequenced paired sorted CD4+ and CD8+ subsets from healthy controls, HAM/TSP patients and MS patients. The CDR3 goes from the cysteine to the phenylalanine over 13 residues. The only DNA kept is the CDR3, 39 bases in frame from the first base. V drops 1 base and J drops 7 bases, leaving 7 bases in between. Per the germline V gene (reference sequence), LGHDT is the CDR1 and YNNKEL is the CDR2.

Material for sequencing was CD8+ T cells from blood. The receptor chain draws on TRBV3-1 and TRBJ2-2; a weak D assignment points to TRBD2 (5 bases agree). The sequence came from a woman aged 60 to 75 with HTLV-1-associated myelopathy (HAM/TSP). The sequenced DNA is TGTGCCAGCAGCCAAGGTAGCGTCGGGGAGCTGTTTTTT. It is translated as CASSQGSVGELFF.